This paragraph covers one TCR beta chain sequence. The sample comes from a study of T cell changes during pregnancy in multiple sclerosis. V gave up 1 base and J gave up 10 bases; unmatched junction bases: 6. There are 15 residues in the CDR3. The germline V gene encodes CDR1 MDHEN and CDR2 SYDVKM. Assay: immunoSEQ multiplex PCR; the TCRdb copy retains only in-frame clones and omits some. The sample lists roughly 40,000 clones, roughly nine tenths seen once, with roughly 0.58% in the top ten. This TCR derives from a female donor with multiple sclerosis, enrolled in a pregnancy study. The chain uses TRBV28 and TRBJ1-4, with TRBD1 matching over 10 bases. The starting material was CD4+ T cells from peripheral blood mononuclear cells, obtained in the first trimester of pregnancy. The CDR3 region is CASSLSGQGMGKLFF. CDR3 DNA: TGTGCCAGCAGTTTATCGGGACAGGGGATGGGAAAACTGTTTTTT.